The 25 T cell receptor beta chains reported below all come from one sample, sequenced in a study of blood T cell repertoires in COVID-19. Sequencing used immunoSEQ multiplex PCR; TCRdb keeps in-frame clones, though not all of them. Seen here are 250,000 to 300,000 clones, around 90% observed once, and the top ten hold approximately 2.2%. The sample taken for sequencing was peripheral blood. These receptors were taken from a man aged 45-65 years with acute or convalescent COVID-19.

J is TRBJ2-1 and V is TRBV18; TRBD2 aligns across 7 bases. V trimming: 2 bases; J trimming: 2 bases; junction bases outside the gene matches: 3. The CDR3 runs 15 residues. CDR1 is KGHSH, CDR2 LQKENI, per germline. In DNA form, the CDR3 reads TGTGCCAGCTCACCATTTGGGGGGGCCTACAATGAGCAGTTCTTC. It yields the protein CASSPFGGAYNEQFF.

Here the CDR3 reads CASSPRSGGFTDTQYF. CDR3 in DNA: TGTGCCAGCAGCCCCCGAAGCGGGGGGTTCACAGATACGCAGTATTTT. V is TRBV9 and J is TRBJ2-3; 9 bases fit TRBD2. Germline CDR1 SGDLS, CDR2 YYNGEE. J was trimmed by 2 bases and V by 4 bases; bases with no gene match: 8. This CDR3 is built from 16 residues.

J is TRBJ2-3 and V is TRBV9; TRBD2 agrees at 8 bases. V shed 2 bases and J 4 bases; nucleotides not matched to a gene: 6. The CDR3 is 15 residues long. Germline V gene data show CDR1 as SGDLS and CDR2 as YYNGEE. In DNA form, the CDR3 reads TGTGCCAGCAGCGTGCGCGGGAGGAGCGCAGATACGCAGTATTTT. This encodes CASSVRGRSADTQYF.

The chain combines TRBV6-4 with TRBJ2-2; D gene unclear. CDR3 length: 14 residues. Trimming took off 4 bases at V and 4 bases at J, with 10 bases between the two ends. The germline CDR1 and CDR2 sequences are MRHNA and SNTAGT. The CDR3, as DNA: TGTGCCAGCAGTGCTGGCCAGTTCACCGGGGAGCTGTTTTTT. It encodes CASSAGQFTGELFF.

The chain employs TRBV7-2 and TRBJ2-3; D is unresolved. Trimming shortened V by 5 bases and J by 3 bases, and 9 bases separated the two germline ends. There are 13 residues in the CDR3. Germline V CDR1 and CDR2: SGHTA, FQGNSA. In DNA, the CDR3 is TGTGCCAGCAGCGCAGAGGCGACAGATACGCAGTATTTT. Translation gives CASSAEATDTQYF.

The chain couples TRBV30 to TRBJ2-3; tentative D call: TRBD2 (7 bases). Looked up from germline, CDR1 is GTSNPN and CDR2 is SVGIG (reference sequence). Trimming took 0 bases from V and 1 from J, leaving 11 bases between them. The CDR3 extends over 15 amino acids. In DNA form, the CDR3 reads TGTGCCTGGAGTGTAGGGGGGGCTGGCACAGATACGCAGTATTTT. This codes for CAWSVGGAGTDTQYF.

This clone was observed once. J is TRBJ1-5 and V is TRBV4-1; TRBD1 matches at 10 bases. After removal of 4 bases from V and 7 bases from J, the junction contained 13 bases not matched to a gene. The CDR3 is 17 residues long. Germline V gene lookup returns CDR1 MGHRA and CDR2 YSYEKL. The CDR3 bases are TGCGCCAGCAGCCGAATCCCGGGACAGGGGAACAAACAGCCCCAGCATTTT. Its translation is CASSRIPGQGNKQPQHF.

This clone was seen a few times. The J gene is TRBJ1-2, the V gene TRBV11-2; D not resolved. The V gene's germline CDR1 is SGHAT and CDR2 FQNNGV. The CDR3 covers 13 residues. Trimming cost V 5 bases and J 6 bases, with 13 bases left between them. CDR3 loop: CASSPLGLDGYTF. CDR3 DNA: TGTGCCAGCAGCCCCCTAGGACTGGATGGCTACACCTTC. The entire variable domain, with the rest obtained from reference TRBV11-2 and TRBJ1-2, is as follows: EAGVAQSPRYKIIEKRQSVAFWCNPISGHATLYWYQQILGQGPKLLIQFQNNGVVDDSQLPKDRFSAERLKGVDSTLKIQPAKLEDSAVYLCASSPLGLDGYTFGSGTRLTVV.

V gene TRBV30 combines with J gene TRBJ2-7; TRBD2 aligns across 9 bases. The CDR3 has 16 amino acids. J gave up 6 bases and V 2 bases, and 14 bases lay outside the gene matches. Germline V CDR1 and CDR2: GTSNPN, SVGIG (reference sequence). DNA of the CDR3: TGTGCCTGGAGTAGGCGAATAGCGGGGGTCAGGGCCGAGCAGTACTTC. It yields the protein CAWSRRIAGVRAEQYF.

This chain uses TRBV5-1 with TRBJ1-4, with a possible D match to TRBD1 (5 bases). The germline V gene encodes CDR1 SGHRS and CDR2 YFSETQ. This CDR3 region has 15 residues. V dropped 1 base and J dropped 4 bases, with 11 bases sitting between them. CDR3 amino acids: CASSLQGTDNEKLFF. CDR3 DNA sequence: TGCGCCAGCAGCTTGCAGGGTACGGATAATGAAAAACTGTTTTTT.

J is TRBJ1-2 and V is TRBV27; no reliable D call. The CDR3 is made up of 13 amino acids. Germline CDR1 reads MNHEY; CDR2 reads SMNVEV (reference sequence). The ends were cut back, 3 bases at V and 7 bases at J, with 12 bases in the middle. The CDR3 DNA sequence: TGTGCCAGCAGTTTTAGGGAGAGCCTTGGCTACACCTTC. Residues: CASSFRESLGYTF.

The J gene is TRBJ1-2, the V gene TRBV11-2, with 7 bases lining up with TRBD1. V was clipped by 3 bases and J by 6 bases; unmatched bases: 4. The germline gives CDR1 SGHAT, CDR2 FQNNGV. The CDR3 is 13 amino acids. The CDR3 sequence is CASSFDRVDGYTF. The CDR3 DNA reads as TGTGCCAGCAGCTTCGACAGGGTGGATGGCTACACCTTC.

The chain employs TRBV7-2 and TRBJ1-1; possible D gene TRBD1, 6 bases. This CDR3 contains 15 residues. The V gene lost 5 bases and the J gene lost 1 base, with 14 bases spanning the gap. Germline V gives CDR1 SGHTA, CDR2 FQGNSA. CDR3 sequence (DNA): TGTGCCAGCAGCCTCAGGACAGAGTGGAACACTGAAGCTTTCTTT. It is translated as CASSLRTEWNTEAFF.

Concerning this clone: Other DNA sequences of this sample code for an identical CDR3. The chain employs TRBV25-1 and TRBJ1-1; 7 nucleotides align to TRBD1. The CDR3 is 12 residues long. V was clipped by 9 bases and J by 1 base; unmatched bases: 2. The germline V gene encodes CDR1 MGHDK and CDR2 SYGVNS. The CDR3 reads CASSGGNTEAFF. The CDR3 DNA is TGTGCCAGTTCAGGGGGGAACACTGAAGCTTTCTTT.

The chain carries TRBV14 and TRBJ1-1, with D maybe TRBD1 (5 bases). Trimming took 0 bases from V and 0 from J, leaving 11 bases between them. The CDR3 consists of 16 residues. CDR1 is SGHDN and CDR2 is FVKESK in the germline V gene. CDR3 sequence: CASSQDSGLMNTEAFF. The CDR3 nucleotides are TGTGCCAGCAGCCAAGACTCAGGGCTGATGAACACTGAAGCTTTCTTT.

The CDR3 region is CASSNRVGTGELFF. The CDR3 coding sequence is TGTGCCAGCAGCAACAGGGTGGGCACCGGGGAGCTGTTTTTT. The J gene is TRBJ2-2, the V gene TRBV7-2, with D perhaps matching TRBD1 (6 bases). CDR1 is SGHTA and CDR2 is FQGNSA in the germline V gene. This CDR3 has 14 amino acids. Trimming left V 5 bases short and J 4 bases short, with 11 bases between.

This rearrangement joins TRBV21-1 to TRBJ2-7; the table's D call, TRBD2, was not checked against the DNA. TRBV21-1 is reported as a pseudogene. The CDR3 runs to 14 residues. CDR3 bases: TGTGCCAGCAGCATCGGGGGGGCTGCCTACGAGCAGTACTTC. The encoded protein is CASSIGGAAYEQYF.

This chain joins TRBV5-8 and TRBJ1-4, with a weak D call TRBD1 (5 bases). The CDR3 is 14 amino acids. V lost 6 bases, J lost 0 bases, and 9 bases lay in between. The germline V gene encodes CDR1 SGHTS and CDR2 YDEGEE. The CDR3 DNA sequence: TGTGCCAGCACTGGGGGGACAACTAATGAAAAACTGTTTTTT. This translates into CASTGGTTNEKLFF.

The chain couples TRBV6-5 to TRBJ1-6, with D tentatively TRBD1 (6 bases). Germline V gives CDR1 MNHEY, CDR2 SVGAGI. The CDR3 consists of 15 residues. V was clipped by 6 bases and J by 10 bases, with 19 bases between them. The CDR3 loop reads CASRDLTGFRSPLHF. The DNA for the CDR3 is TGTGCCAGCAGGGACCTTACAGGGTTTCGATCACCCCTCCACTTT.

This chain uses TRBV2 with TRBJ2-2; possible D gene TRBD1, 6 bases. V dropped 5 bases and J dropped 4 bases, with 14 bases sitting between them. Germline CDR1 SNHLY, CDR2 FYNNEI. The CDR3 covers 15 residues. The CDR3 loop is CASSYRDRATGELFF. CDR3 nucleotides: TGTGCCAGCAGTTACAGGGATAGGGCCACCGGGGAGCTGTTTTTT.

CDR3 protein: CASSPTGKEPQHF. The CDR3 coding sequence is TGCGCCAGCAGCCCCACAGGGAAAGAGCCCCAGCATTTT. The chain uses TRBV5-1 and TRBJ1-5, with D maybe TRBD1 (6 bases). Germline V gives CDR1 SGHRS, CDR2 YFSETQ. V gave up 4 bases and J gave up 8 bases, with 13 bases separating them. This CDR3 contains 13 residues.

The rearrangement links TRBV7-9 to TRBJ1-2; D is possibly TRBD1 (5 bases). Germline V gives CDR1 SEHNR, CDR2 FQNEAQ (reference sequence). V lost 4 bases to trimming and J lost 6 bases, with 12 bases between them. This CDR3 is 13 amino acids long. CDR3 sequence: CASSSAGKNGYTF. CDR3 nucleotides: TGTGCCAGCAGCTCCGCAGGGAAGAATGGCTACACCTTC. Using reference TRBV7-9 and TRBJ1-2 for the parts outside the CDR3, the full variable domain is DTGVSQNPRHKITKRGQNVTFRCDPISEHNRLYWYRQTLGQGPEFLTYFQNEAQLEKSRLLSDRFSAERPKGSFSTLEIQRTEQGDSAMYLCASSSAGKNGYTFGSGTRLTVV.

The chain joins TRBV3-1 (or the pseudogene TRBV3-2) to TRBJ2-1, with TRBD2 as a possible D gene (5 bases). The CDR3 length is 15 residues. Germline assignment: CDR1 LGHDT and CDR2 YNNKEL (reference sequence). The V and J ends lost 4 bases and 2 bases respectively, with 12 bases between them. The CDR3 loop reads CASSPSGNAYNEQFF. DNA of the CDR3: TGTGCCAGCAGCCCATCGGGGAACGCCTACAATGAGCAGTTCTTC.

The rearrangement uses TRBV11-3 and TRBJ2-2; 15 bases line up with TRBD2. The CDR3 has 16 amino acids. The germline V gene encodes CDR1 SGHNT and CDR2 YENEEA. V shed 5 bases and J 5 bases; nucleotides not matched to a gene: 3. CDR3 sequence reads: CASSPGTSGGTGELFF. CDR3 DNA: TGTGCCAGCAGCCCCGGGACTAGCGGGGGGACCGGGGAGCTGTTTTTT.

The chain is built from TRBV5-1 and TRBJ1-6, with 9 bases that match TRBD1. V was pared by 5 bases and J by 7 bases, with 7 bases of the junction left unmatched. The CDR3 is 15 amino acids. Looked up from germline, CDR1 is SGHRS and CDR2 is YFSETQ. In nucleotides, the CDR3 is TGCGCCAGCAGAATAACAGGGGGCACAAATTCACCCCTCCACTTT. Its protein is CASRITGGTNSPLHF.